This T cell receptor (beta chain) was obtained from a study of cytomegalovirus exposure and HLA in healthy donors. Broader study findings: Researchers counted roughly 150 TCR beta chains as cytomegalovirus-associated.

Profiling relied on immunoSEQ multiplex PCR, and the TCRdb table lists in-frame clones only, not all of them. The sample includes about 140,000 clones, around 90% of them seen just once. The sample holds a few counts of this clone. The antigen is undetermined. The donors were part of the approximately 120-subject validation cohort, which stood apart from the roughly 700-subject first cohort. V shed 2 bases and J shed 0 bases, with 5 bases lying between them. CDR1 and CDR2 (germline): MDHEN, SYDVKM. The CDR3 is 14 residues long. The sequenced material came from PBMCs. This receptor was taken from a man between 18 and 35 years old in good health and CMV-seropositive. The V call is TRBV28, the J call TRBJ2-1; D is unclear. This CDR3 is CASSLTSSYNEQFF. Written as DNA, the CDR3 is TGTGCCAGCAGTTTAACGAGCTCCTACAATGAGCAGTTCTTC.